This is a list of T cell receptor beta chains from one sample in a study of T cell repertoires in cytomegalovirus infection. Their recognized antigens are unknown. Via MiXCR, TCRdb re-called the reads, giving one row per CDR3 protein. The sample consists of around 430,000 distinct CDR3 sequences, approximately 46% of them appearing once. Sequencing used cultured PBMCs, obtained from culture after CMV antigen stimulation. Receptors were obtained from a human donor in good health (CMV status not recorded). Some clones in this sample may be carry-over from other donors' samples. CDR3s include the opening cysteine and the closing phenylalanine or tryptophan. D genes are given only for firm matches. For some rows the clone size is stated as once, few or many, or as a class when expanded; others skip it.

cdr3_aa | cdr3_nt | j_call | d_call | clone_size | v_call
CASSLASNQETQYF | TGTGCCAGCAGCTTAGCGAGTAACCAAGAGACCCAGTACTTC | TRBJ2-5 | . | . | TRBV7-2
CASSIGGTSNQPQHF | TGTGCCAGTAGTATAGGGGGGACCAGCAATCAGCCCCAGCATTTT | TRBJ1-5 | . | few | TRBV19
CASSDQGALYNSPLHF | TGTGCCAGCAGTGATCAGGGGGCTTTATATAATTCACCCCTCCACTTT | TRBJ1-6 | TRBD1 | . | TRBV6-1
CASSLAPAGVTYEQYF | TGTGCCAGCAGCTTAGCCCCGGCAGGGGTTACCTACGAGCAGTACTTC | TRBJ2-7 | . | . | TRBV7-2
CASSSSGTNYEQYF | TGTGCCAGCAGCTCTAGCGGGACCAACTACGAGCAGTACTTC | TRBJ2-7 | TRBD2 | many | TRBV7-2
CSAARLSGRAVWNEQFF | TGCAGTGCTGCCCGCCTTAGCGGGAGGGCCGTGTGGAATGAGCAGTTCTTC | TRBJ2-1 | TRBD2 | . | TRBV20-1
CASSLVRTAVTEAFF | TGTGCCAGCAGCTTAGTTCGGACAGCAGTAACTGAAGCTTTCTTT | TRBJ1-1 | . | few | TRBV7-9
CASSLVAGREQYF | TGTGCCAGCAGCTTAGTGGCGGGGCGCGAGCAGTACTTC | TRBJ2-7 | . | . | TRBV7-6
CASSFGGGLYNEQFF | TGCGCCAGCAGCTTTGGGGGGGGCCTCTACAATGAGCAGTTCTTC | TRBJ2-1 | . | . | TRBV5-1
CASSLRGADRPDFF | TGTGCCAGCAGCTTGAGGGGTGCGGACCGCCCAGACTTCTTT | TRBJ1-1 | . | . | TRBV5-6
CASSVEKLFF | TGTGCCAGCAGTGTTGAAAAACTGTTTTTT | TRBJ1-4 | . | few | TRBV2
CASNQQGAEEKLFF | TGTGCCAGCAACCAACAGGGGGCAGAGGAAAAACTGTTTTTT | TRBJ1-4 | TRBD1 | . | TRBV12-3/TRBV12-4
CASSGVAGGSNEQFF | TGTGCCAGCAGCGGGGTAGCGGGAGGGAGTAATGAGCAGTTCTTC | TRBJ2-1 | TRBD2 | many | TRBV7-2
CASSLGLGEQYF | TGTGCCAGCAGCTTAGGACTGGGGGAGCAGTACTTC | TRBJ2-7 | . | many | TRBV7-2
CAISGLADRNEQFF | TGTGCCATCAGCGGACTAGCGGACCGCAATGAGCAGTTCTTC | TRBJ2-1 | TRBD2 | few | TRBV10-3
CASSHTTGNTGELFF | TGTGCCAGCAGCCACACTACTGGGAACACCGGGGAGCTGTTTTTT | TRBJ2-2 | . | few | TRBV7-2
CASSDPRGGSSVTDTQYF | TGTGCCAGCAGTGATCCTAGGGGCGGGAGTAGTGTTACAGATACGCAGTATTTT | TRBJ2-3 | TRBD2 | . | TRBV6-1
CASSFHQPTYEQYF | TGTGCCAGCAGTTTTCACCAGCCAACCTACGAGCAGTACTTC | TRBJ2-7 | . | . | TRBV28
CASSSRDKSSYEQYF | TGTGCCAGCAGCTCCCGGGACAAGAGCTCCTACGAGCAGTACTTC | TRBJ2-7 | . | many | TRBV7-2
CASTIWGQGASITEAFF | TGTGCCAGCACTATTTGGGGACAGGGGGCGAGTATCACTGAAGCTTTCTTT | TRBJ1-1 | TRBD1 | . | TRBV2
CASSYGGARGGDQPQHF | TGTGCCAGCAGTTATGGGGGGGCCAGGGGGGGCGATCAGCCCCAGCATTTT | TRBJ1-5 | TRBD1 | few | TRBV6-1
CASSHGRGGGKPGQETQYF | TGTGCCAGCAGCCACGGGAGGGGCGGAGGAAAGCCGGGTCAAGAGACCCAGTACTTC | TRBJ2-5 | TRBD2 | few | TRBV7-2